This is a list of T cell receptor beta chains from one sample in a study of control samples from healthy donors and cancer patients. This table comes from immunoSEQ multiplex PCR, and its TCRdb copy is limited to in-frame clones, with some not included. Of about 160,000 clones in the sample, nearly 96% were seen once. Sequenced: blood. The source of these receptors is a woman younger than 45 in good health. Each CDR3 is given with its conserved first and last residue. The order of the fields is J gene, V gene, clone size, D gene, CDR3 DNA, CDR3 protein. The D gene is left open where the match is weak. Clone sizes are given selectively: once, few, many, or a class where the clone is expanded.

>TRBJ1-2|TRBV6-1|.|.
TGTGCCAGCAGTGCGAATGGCTACACCTTC
CASSANGYTF
>TRBJ1-2|TRBV20-1|.|.
TGCAGTGCACTAGATGGGGGCTACACCTTC
CSALDGGYTF
>TRBJ2-7|TRBV7-8|.|.
TGTGCCAGCAGCCCGCCAGGCATGTCGGCCTACGAGCAGTACTTC
CASSPPGMSAYEQYF
>TRBJ2-1|TRBV4-1|.|.
TGCGCCAGCAGCCAGCGACTGAATGAGCAGTTCTTC
CASSQRLNEQFF
>TRBJ1-1|TRBV30|.|.
TGTGCCTGGACACATCGGGCTGAAGCTTTCTTT
CAWTHRAEAFF
>TRBJ2-7|TRBV4-1|once|.
TGCGCCAGCAGCCAATCGACAGGTAACATGTACCTACCCTACGAGCAGTACTTC
CASSQSTGNMYLPYEQYF
>TRBJ2-5|TRBV5-1|.|TRBD1
TGCGCCAGCAGGACAGGGGTGACCGAGACCCAGTACTTC
CASRTGVTETQYF
>TRBJ2-7|TRBV6-5|.|.
TGTGCCAGCAGGCCCTTCGGGATAAACGAGCAGTACTTC
CASRPFGINEQYF
>TRBJ1-6|TRBV27|.|.
TGTGCCAGCAGTTTAAGTCGCGGATCTTCAAGCTCCTATAATTCACCCCTCCACTTT
CASSLSRGSSSSYNSPLHF
>TRBJ2-7|TRBV7-8|.|TRBD2
TGTGCCAGCAGCTCCCGGACTAGCGGGAACTACGAGCAGTACTTC
CASSSRTSGNYEQYF
>TRBJ2-3|TRBV6-1|.|.
TGTGCCAGCAGTGAGCCCCGGGGCGGCACAGATACGCAGTATTTT
CASSEPRGGTDTQYF
>TRBJ1-6|TRBV28|.|.
TGTGCCAGCAGGGCCGGGGCCAATAATTCACCCCTCCACTTT
CASRAGANNSPLHF
>TRBJ2-3|TRBV7-6|.|.
TGTGCCAGCAGCTTAGCGAAGACTACATATTCGCAGTATTTT
CASSLAKTTYSQYF
>TRBJ1-3|TRBV30|.|TRBD1
TGTGCCTGGGGGACAGGCGCTCGGGGAAACACCATATATTTT
CAWGTGARGNTIYF
>TRBJ1-5|TRBV2|.|.
TGTGCCAGCACTGAGGGGGTTCCGCCCCAGCATTTT
CASTEGVPPQHF
>TRBJ1-2|TRBV12-3/TRBV12-4|once|TRBD1
TGTGCCAGCAGTCCGGGACAGGGGTATGGCTACACCTTC
CASSPGQGYGYTF
>TRBJ2-3|TRBV30|.|TRBD2
TGTGCCTGGAGTGTCCCAGCGGGGCGCACAGATACGCAGTATTTT
CAWSVPAGRTDTQYF
>TRBJ1-3|TRBV4-1|.|.
TGCGCCAGCAGATCCGTTTCGGGGGGCGGAAACACCATATATTTT
CASRSVSGGGNTIYF
>TRBJ2-2|TRBV9|.|.
TGTGCCAGCAGCGTAGAGGTATATTCCGGGGAGCTGTTTTTT
CASSVEVYSGELFF
>TRBJ1-6|TRBV30|.|.
TGTGCCTGGAGTGAAGGGGGTGGCTCACCCCTCCACTTT
CAWSEGGGSPLHF
>TRBJ2-7|TRBV5-1|.|.
TGCGCCAGCAGCTTGGCCCTAGGGTCCATATACGAGCAGTACTTC
CASSLALGSIYEQYF
>TRBJ2-7|TRBV7-7|few|.
TGTGCTAGCAGCCCCGACAGAGACTTTTACGAGCAGTACTTC
CASSPDRDFYEQYF
>TRBJ1-1|TRBV18|once|.
TGTGCCAGTCGAGTGAACACTGAAGCTTTCTTT
CASRVNTEAFF
>TRBJ1-5|TRBV28|.|TRBD1
TGTGCCAGCAGACGGACAGGGGAAGGGCAGCCCCAGCATTTT
CASRRTGEGQPQHF
>TRBJ2-5|TRBV5-6|.|.
TGTGCCAGCAGCCGGGACGTCGGAGAGACCCAGTACTTC
CASSRDVGETQYF
>TRBJ2-1|TRBV28|once|TRBD1
TGTGCCAGCAAGCCAGGGGGCGCGGTCATCGACTCCTACAATGAGCAGTTCTTC
CASKPGGAVIDSYNEQFF
>TRBJ2-1|TRBV7-3|.|.
TGTGCCAGCAGCTCTGGGGGAGAGGTTGATGAGCAGTTCTTC
CASSSGGEVDEQFF
>TRBJ1-6|TRBV6-6|.|.
TGTGCCAGCACAGAGTATAATTCACCCCTCCACTTT
CASTEYNSPLHF
>TRBJ2-6|TRBV2|.|TRBD1
TGTGCCAGCACGGGGACAGGAAGGGTCCTGACTTTC
CASTGTGRVLTF
>TRBJ2-1|TRBV7-2|.|.
TGTGCCAGCAGCTTACAGTCGCCCCAACCTTACAATGAGCAGTTCTTC
CASSLQSPQPYNEQFF
>TRBJ1-2|TRBV14|.|TRBD1
TGTGCCAGCAGCCCCTTCATCGGACAGGGGGCAAACTATGGCTACACCTTC
CASSPFIGQGANYGYTF
>TRBJ1-2|TRBV6-5|.|.
TGTGCCAGCACCGATTGGACTTCTCGGTACGGCTACACCTTC
CASTDWTSRYGYTF
>TRBJ2-3|TRBV19|.|.
TGTGCCAGTACGACTAGTTATTCCCCAGATACGCAGTATTTT
CASTTSYSPDTQYF